This T cell receptor (beta chain) was captured in a study of cytomegalovirus exposure and HLA in healthy donors. The PCR used 60 Vbeta and 13 Jbeta primers. Generated by immunoSEQ multiplex PCR, the TCRdb table keeps only in-frame clones and is missing some. The data hold 150,000 or so clones, with 70% to 80% observed a single time. The study's findings and limits: Most of the TCR beta V segments (in an earlier analysis) were productive either about 90% or about 30% of the time.

Turning to this clone: The antigen is not known.

V lost 1 base and J lost 5, with 8 bases in between. This CDR3 contains 13 residues. The V gene's germline CDR1 is MGHRA and CDR2 YSYEKL. The TCR comes from a man between 40 and 49 years old in good health and CMV-seropositive. V gene TRBV4-1 combines with J gene TRBJ1-2; possibly TRBD1 for D (6 bases). The sequencing input was PBMCs. CDR3 protein: CASSQGTEYGYTF. The CDR3 nucleotides read TGCGCCAGCAGCCAAGGGACAGAATATGGCTACACCTTC.